The clone carrying this TCR beta chain was seen a single time. As yet, its antigen is unknown. These data are taken from a study of cytomegalovirus exposure and HLA in healthy donors. Study-level background: Previous work identified roughly 120 million unique TCR beta sequences from around 200 million T cells.

General study findings and limits: V- and J-gene trimming in TCR beta was tied to a missense DCLRE1C variant by an analysis performed later. For most subjects, TCR beta sequences were reported to predict HLA-A and HLA-B alleles with accuracy. Most TCR sequences were uncommon, yet certain public TCRs appeared in many donors.

Researchers ran the PCR with 60 Vbeta and 13 Jbeta primers. Method: immunoSEQ multiplex PCR; TCRdb's copy keeps in-frame clones and lacks some. The repertoire has some 130,000 clones, roughly 65% of them found once; the top ten carry more than 8%. The TCR was taken from a man between 35 and 55 years old in good health and CMV-seropositive. The sample comprised PBMCs.

The CDR3 DNA sequence: TGCGCCAGCAGCTTGAGTCAGGGCGAGCAGTACTTC. It is translated as CASSLSQGEQYF. The J gene is TRBJ2-7, the V gene TRBV5-1, with D perhaps TRBD1 (5 bases). Trimming took 1 base from V and 6 from J, leaving 8 bases between them. The CDR3 has 12 residues. Germline V gene data show CDR1 as SGHRS and CDR2 as YFSETQ.